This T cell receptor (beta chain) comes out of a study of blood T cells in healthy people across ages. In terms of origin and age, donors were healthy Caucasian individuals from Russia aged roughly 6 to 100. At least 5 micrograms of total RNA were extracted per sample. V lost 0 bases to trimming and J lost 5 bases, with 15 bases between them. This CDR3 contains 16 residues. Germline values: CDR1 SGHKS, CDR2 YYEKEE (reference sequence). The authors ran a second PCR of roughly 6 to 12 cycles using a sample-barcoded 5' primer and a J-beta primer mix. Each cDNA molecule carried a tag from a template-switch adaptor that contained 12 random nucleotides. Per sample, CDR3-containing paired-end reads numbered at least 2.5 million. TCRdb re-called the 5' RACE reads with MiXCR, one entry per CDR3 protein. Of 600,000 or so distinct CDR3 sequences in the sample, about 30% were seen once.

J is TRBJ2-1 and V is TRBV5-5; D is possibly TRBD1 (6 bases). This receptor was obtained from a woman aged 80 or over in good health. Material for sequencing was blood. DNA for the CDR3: TGTGCCAGCAGCTTGGGGTGGGACACCTATGACAATGAGCAGTTCTTC. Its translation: CASSLGWDTYDNEQFF.